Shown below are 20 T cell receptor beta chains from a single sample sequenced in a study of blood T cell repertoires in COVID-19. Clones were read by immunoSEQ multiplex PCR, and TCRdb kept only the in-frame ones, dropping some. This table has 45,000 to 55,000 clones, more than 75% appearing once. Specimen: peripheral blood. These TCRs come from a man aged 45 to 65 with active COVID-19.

Here the CDR3 reads CASSHHGQGDQPQHF. CDR3 nucleotide sequence: TGTGCCAGCAGTCACCACGGACAGGGTGATCAGCCCCAGCATTTT. V is TRBV6-2 or TRBV6-3 and J is TRBJ1-5; 8 bases line up with TRBD1. Germline CDR1 MNHEY, CDR2 SVGEGT. The CDR3 length is 15 residues. Germline trimming cut 5 bases from V and 5 bases from J; bases unmatched to any gene: 8.

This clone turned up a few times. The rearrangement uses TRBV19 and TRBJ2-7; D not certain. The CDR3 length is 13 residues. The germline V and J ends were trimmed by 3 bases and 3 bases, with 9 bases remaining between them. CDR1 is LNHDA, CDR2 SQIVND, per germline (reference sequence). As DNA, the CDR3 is TGTGCCAGTAGTATTTATTCCGGCTACGAGCAGTACTTC. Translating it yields CASSIYSGYEQYF.

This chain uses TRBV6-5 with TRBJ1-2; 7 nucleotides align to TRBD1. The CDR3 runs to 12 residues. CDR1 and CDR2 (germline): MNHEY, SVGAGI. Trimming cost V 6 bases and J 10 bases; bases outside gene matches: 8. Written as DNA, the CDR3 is TGTGCCAGCAGCCGATTACAGGGGTACTACACCTTC. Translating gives CASSRLQGYYTF.

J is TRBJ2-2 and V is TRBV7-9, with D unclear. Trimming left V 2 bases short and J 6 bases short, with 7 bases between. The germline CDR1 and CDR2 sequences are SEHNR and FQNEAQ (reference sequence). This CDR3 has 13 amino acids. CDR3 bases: TGTGCCAGCAGCTTACTACTCGCCGGGGAGCTGTTTTTT. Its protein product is CASSLLLAGELFF.

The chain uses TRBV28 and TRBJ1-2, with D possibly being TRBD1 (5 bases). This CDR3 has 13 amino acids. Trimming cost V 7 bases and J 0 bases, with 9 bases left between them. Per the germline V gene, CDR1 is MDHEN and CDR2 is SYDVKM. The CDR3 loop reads CASNRLANYGYTF. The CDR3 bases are TGTGCCAGCAACAGGTTGGCTAACTATGGCTACACCTTC.

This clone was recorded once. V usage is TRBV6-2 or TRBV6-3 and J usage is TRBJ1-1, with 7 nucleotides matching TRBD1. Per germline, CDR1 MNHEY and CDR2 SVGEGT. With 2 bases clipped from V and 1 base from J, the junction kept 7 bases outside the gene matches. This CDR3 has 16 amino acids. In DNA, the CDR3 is TGTGCCAGCAGTTACGCCGCCGGGACAGAGAACACTGAAGCTTTCTTT. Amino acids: CASSYAAGTENTEAFF.

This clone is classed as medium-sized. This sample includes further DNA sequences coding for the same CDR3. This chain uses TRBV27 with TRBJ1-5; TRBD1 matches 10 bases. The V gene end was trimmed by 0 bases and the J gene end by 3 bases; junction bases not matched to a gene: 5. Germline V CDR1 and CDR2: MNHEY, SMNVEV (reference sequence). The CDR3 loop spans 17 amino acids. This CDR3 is CASSLSAGQGSNQPQHF. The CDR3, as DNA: TGTGCCAGCAGTTTATCGGCGGGACAGGGGTCCAATCAGCCCCAGCATTTT.

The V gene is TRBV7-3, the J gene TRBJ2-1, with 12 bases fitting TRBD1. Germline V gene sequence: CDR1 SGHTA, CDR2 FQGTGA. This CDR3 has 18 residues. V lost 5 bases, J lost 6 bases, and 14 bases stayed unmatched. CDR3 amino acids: CASSQTMGQGAWGNEQFF. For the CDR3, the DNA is TGTGCCAGCAGCCAGACCATGGGACAGGGGGCATGGGGCAATGAGCAGTTCTTC.

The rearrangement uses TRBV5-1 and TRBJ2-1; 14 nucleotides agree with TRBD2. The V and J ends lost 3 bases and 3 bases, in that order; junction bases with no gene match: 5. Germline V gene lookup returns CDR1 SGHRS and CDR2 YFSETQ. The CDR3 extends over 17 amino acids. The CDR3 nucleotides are TGCGCCAGCAGCTCCGGACTAGCGGGAGGTCTCTACAATGAGCAGTTCTTC. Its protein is CASSSGLAGGLYNEQFF.

Here the CDR3 reads CASSSGTGEGYTF. The CDR3 bases are TGCGCCAGCAGCTCTGGGACAGGGGAAGGCTACACCTTC. The chain carries TRBV5-1 and TRBJ1-2, with 10 nucleotides matching TRBD1. The germline gives CDR1 SGHRS, CDR2 YFSETQ. With V trimmed by 3 bases and J by 8 bases, 4 bases remained unmatched. This CDR3 spans 13 amino acids.

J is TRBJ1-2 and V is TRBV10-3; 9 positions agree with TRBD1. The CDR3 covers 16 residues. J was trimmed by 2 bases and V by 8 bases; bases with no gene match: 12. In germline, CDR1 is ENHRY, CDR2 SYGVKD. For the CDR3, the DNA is TGTGCCATCCTGGGACAGGGAATGTTAGGGAACTATGGCTACACCTTC. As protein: CAILGQGMLGNYGYTF.

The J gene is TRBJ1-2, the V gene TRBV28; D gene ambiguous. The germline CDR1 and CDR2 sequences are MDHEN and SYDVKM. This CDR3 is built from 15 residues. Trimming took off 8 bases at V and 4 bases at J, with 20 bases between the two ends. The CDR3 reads CASSNSGYLSYGYTF. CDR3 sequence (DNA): TGTGCCAGCTCCAACTCAGGTTACCTGAGCTATGGCTACACCTTC.

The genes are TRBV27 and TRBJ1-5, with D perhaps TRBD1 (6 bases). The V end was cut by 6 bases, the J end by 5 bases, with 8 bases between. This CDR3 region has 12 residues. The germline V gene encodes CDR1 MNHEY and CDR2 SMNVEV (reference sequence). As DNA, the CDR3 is TGTGCCAGCAGGTCAGGGGATCAGCCCCAGCATTTT. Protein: CASRSGDQPQHF.

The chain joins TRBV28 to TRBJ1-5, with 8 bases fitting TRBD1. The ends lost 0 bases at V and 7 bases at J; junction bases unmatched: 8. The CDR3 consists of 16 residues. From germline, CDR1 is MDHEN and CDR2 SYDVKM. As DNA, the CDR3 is TGTGCCAGCAGTTTATGGTCACAGGGGGTAGGGCAGCCCCAGCATTTT. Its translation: CASSLWSQGVGQPQHF.

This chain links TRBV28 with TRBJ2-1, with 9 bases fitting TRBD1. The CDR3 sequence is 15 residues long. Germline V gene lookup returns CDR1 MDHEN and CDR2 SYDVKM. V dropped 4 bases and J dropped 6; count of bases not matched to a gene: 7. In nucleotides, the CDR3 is TGTGCCAGCAGTTCGAACAGGGGGCGCTTCAATGAGCAGTTCTTC. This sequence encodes CASSSNRGRFNEQFF.

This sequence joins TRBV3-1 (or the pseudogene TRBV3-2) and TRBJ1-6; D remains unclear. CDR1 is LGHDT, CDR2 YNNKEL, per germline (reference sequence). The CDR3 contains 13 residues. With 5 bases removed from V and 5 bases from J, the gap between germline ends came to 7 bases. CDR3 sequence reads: CASSGQNNSPLHF. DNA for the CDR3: TGTGCCAGCAGCGGGCAAAATAATTCACCCCTCCACTTT.

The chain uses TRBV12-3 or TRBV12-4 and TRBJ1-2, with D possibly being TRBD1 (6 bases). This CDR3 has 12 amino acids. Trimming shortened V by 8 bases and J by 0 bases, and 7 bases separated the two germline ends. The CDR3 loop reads CASGQTNYGYTF. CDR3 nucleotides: TGTGCCAGCGGACAGACTAACTATGGCTACACCTTC.

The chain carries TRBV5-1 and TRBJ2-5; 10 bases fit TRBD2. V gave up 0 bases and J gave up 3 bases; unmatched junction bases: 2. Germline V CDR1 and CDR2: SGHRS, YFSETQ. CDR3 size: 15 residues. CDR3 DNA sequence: TGCGCCAGCAGCTTGGGGCTAGCGGGGGAAGAGACCCAGTACTTC. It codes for CASSLGLAGEETQYF.

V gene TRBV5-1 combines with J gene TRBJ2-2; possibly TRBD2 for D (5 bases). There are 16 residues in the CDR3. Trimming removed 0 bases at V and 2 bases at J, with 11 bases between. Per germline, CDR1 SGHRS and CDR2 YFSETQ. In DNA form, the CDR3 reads TGCGCCAGCAGCTTGGCTCCGCTAGCCAACACCGGGGAGCTGTTTTTT. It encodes CASSLAPLANTGELFF.

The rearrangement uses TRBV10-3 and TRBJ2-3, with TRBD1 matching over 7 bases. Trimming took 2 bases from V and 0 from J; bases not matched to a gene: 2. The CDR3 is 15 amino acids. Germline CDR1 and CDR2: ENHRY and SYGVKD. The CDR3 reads CAISEDRASTDTQYF. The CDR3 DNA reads TGTGCCATCAGTGAGGACAGGGCGAGCACAGATACGCAGTATTTT.